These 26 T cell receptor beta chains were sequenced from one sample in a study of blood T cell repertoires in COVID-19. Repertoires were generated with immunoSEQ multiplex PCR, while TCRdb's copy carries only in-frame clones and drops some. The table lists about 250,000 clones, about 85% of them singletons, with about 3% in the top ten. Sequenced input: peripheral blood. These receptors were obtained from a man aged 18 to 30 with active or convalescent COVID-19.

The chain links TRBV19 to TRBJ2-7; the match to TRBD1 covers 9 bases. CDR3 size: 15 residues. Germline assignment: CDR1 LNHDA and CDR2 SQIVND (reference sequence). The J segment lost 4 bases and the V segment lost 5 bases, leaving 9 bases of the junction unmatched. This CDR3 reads CASSQSGTGTYEQYF. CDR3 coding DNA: TGTGCCAGTAGTCAATCCGGGACAGGGACGTACGAGCAGTACTTC.

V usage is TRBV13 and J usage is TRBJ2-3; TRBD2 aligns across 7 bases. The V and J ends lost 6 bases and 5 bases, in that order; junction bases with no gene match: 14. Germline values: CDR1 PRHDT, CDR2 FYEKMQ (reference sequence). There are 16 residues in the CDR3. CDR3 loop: CASSPPGLQGEDTQYF. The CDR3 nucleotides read TGTGCCAGCAGTCCCCCGGGACTACAAGGGGAAGATACGCAGTATTTT.

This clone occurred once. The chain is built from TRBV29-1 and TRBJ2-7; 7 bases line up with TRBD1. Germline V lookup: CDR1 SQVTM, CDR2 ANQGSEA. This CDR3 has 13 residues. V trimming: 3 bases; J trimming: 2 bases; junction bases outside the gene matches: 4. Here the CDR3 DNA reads TGCAGCGTTGAGTGGGACAGTACCTACGAGCAGTACTTC. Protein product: CSVEWDSTYEQYF.

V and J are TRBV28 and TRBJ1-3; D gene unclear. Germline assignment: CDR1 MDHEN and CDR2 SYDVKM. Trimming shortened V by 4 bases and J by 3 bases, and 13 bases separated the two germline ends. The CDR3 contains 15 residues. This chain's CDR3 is CASSSPREGGNTIYF. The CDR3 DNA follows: TGTGCCAGCAGTTCCCCCCGGGAGGGTGGAAACACCATATATTTT.

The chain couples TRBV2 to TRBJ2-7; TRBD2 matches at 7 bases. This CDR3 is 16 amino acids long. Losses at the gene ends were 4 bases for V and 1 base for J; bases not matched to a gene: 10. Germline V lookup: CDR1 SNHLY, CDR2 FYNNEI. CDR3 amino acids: CASSGSSGSRSYEQYF. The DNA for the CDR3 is TGTGCCAGCAGTGGTAGTAGCGGGTCCCGATCCTACGAGCAGTACTTC.

The CDR3 DNA reads as TGTGCCAGCAGTTCCTACAGCGGCCAGGCGGGAACTGAAGCTTTCTTT. This sequence encodes CASSSYSGQAGTEAFF. The chain carries TRBV6-2 or TRBV6-3 and TRBJ1-1; D gene unclear. Germline V CDR1 and CDR2: MNHEY, SVGEGT. The CDR3 runs to 16 residues. V was trimmed by 4 bases and J by 5 bases, leaving 20 bases between them.

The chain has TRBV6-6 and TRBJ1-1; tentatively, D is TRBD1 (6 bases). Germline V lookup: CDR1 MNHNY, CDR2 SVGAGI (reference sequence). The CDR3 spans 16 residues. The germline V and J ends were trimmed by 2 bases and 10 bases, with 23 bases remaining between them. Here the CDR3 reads CASSYPGGHTTRGAFF. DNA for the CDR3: TGTGCCAGCAGTTACCCGGGGGGCCACACTACACGGGGAGCTTTCTTT.

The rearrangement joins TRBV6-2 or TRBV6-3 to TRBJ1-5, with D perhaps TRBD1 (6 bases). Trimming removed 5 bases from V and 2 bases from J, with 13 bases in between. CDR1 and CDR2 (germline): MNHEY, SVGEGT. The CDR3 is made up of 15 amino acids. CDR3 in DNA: TGTGCCAGCAGTGCCGGGACAAAGGGCAATCAGCCCCAGCATTTT. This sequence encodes CASSAGTKGNQPQHF.

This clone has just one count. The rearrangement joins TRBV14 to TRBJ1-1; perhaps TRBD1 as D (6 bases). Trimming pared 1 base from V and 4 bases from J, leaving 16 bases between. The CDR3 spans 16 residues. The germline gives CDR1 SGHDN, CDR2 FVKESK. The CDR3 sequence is CASSQAGGAGFTEAFF. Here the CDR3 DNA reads TGTGCCAGCAGCCAAGCGGGGGGCGCCGGGTTCACTGAAGCTTTCTTT.

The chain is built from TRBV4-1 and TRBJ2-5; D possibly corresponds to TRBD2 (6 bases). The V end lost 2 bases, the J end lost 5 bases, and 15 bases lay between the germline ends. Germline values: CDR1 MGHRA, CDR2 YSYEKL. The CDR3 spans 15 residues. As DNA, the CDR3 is TGCGCCAGCAGCCAACAAATGACTAGTACGGAGACCCAGTACTTC. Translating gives CASSQQMTSTETQYF.

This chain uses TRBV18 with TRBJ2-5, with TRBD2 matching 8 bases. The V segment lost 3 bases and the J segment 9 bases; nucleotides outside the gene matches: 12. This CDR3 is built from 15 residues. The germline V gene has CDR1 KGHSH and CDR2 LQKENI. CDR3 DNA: TGTGCCAGCTCACCGGCGGGGGGTTCATACCTGTCCCAGTACTTC. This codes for CASSPAGGSYLSQYF.

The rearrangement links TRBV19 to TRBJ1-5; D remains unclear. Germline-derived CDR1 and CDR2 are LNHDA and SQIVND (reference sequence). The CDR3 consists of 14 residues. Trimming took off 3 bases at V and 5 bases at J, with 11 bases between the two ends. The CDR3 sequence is CASSIVGLDQPQHF. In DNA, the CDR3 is TGTGCCAGTAGTATCGTCGGTTTAGATCAGCCCCAGCATTTT.

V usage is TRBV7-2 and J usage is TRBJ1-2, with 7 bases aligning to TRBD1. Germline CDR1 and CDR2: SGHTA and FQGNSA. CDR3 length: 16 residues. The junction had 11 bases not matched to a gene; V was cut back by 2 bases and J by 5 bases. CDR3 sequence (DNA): TGTGCCAGCAGCTTATCAGGGGGGCGCATTTTATATGGCTACACCTTC. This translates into CASSLSGGRILYGYTF. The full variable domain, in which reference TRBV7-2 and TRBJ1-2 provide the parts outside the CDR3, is GAGVSQSPSNKVTEKGKDVELRCDPISGHTALYWYRQSLGQGLEFLIYFQGNSAPDKSGLPSDRFSAERTGGSVSTLTIQRTQQEDSAVYLCASSLSGGRILYGYTFGSGTRLTVV.

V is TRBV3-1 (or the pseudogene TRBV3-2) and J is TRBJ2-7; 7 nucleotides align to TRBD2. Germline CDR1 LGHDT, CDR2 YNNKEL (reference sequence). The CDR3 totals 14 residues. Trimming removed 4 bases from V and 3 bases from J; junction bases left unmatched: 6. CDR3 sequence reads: CASSRGTTNYEQYF. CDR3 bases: TGTGCCAGCAGCCGGGGGACTACCAACTACGAGCAGTACTTC.

This CDR3 is CASSTTGQGAIGYTF. The CDR3 DNA sequence: TGTGCCAGTAGTACCACGGGACAGGGGGCGATTGGCTACACCTTC. This chain connects TRBV19 to TRBJ1-2; 12 bases agree with TRBD1. The CDR3 is 15 residues long. The V gene's germline CDR1 is LNHDA and CDR2 SQIVND (reference sequence). V lost 4 bases to trimming and J lost 7 bases; unmatched junction nucleotides: 7.

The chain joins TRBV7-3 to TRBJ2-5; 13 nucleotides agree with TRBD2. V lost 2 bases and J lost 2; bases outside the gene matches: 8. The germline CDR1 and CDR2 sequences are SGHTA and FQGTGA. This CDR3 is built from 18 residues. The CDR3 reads CASSLAGTSGEDQETQYF. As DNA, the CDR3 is TGTGCCAGCAGCTTAGCCGGGACTAGCGGGGAAGATCAAGAGACCCAGTACTTC.

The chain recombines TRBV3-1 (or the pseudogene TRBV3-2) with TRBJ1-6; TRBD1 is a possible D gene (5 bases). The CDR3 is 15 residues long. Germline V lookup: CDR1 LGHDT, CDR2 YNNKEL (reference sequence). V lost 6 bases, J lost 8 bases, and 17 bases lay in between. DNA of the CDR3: TGTGCCAGCAGATTGAAATCGGGGGGGGATTCACCCCTCCACTTT. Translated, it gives CASRLKSGGDSPLHF.

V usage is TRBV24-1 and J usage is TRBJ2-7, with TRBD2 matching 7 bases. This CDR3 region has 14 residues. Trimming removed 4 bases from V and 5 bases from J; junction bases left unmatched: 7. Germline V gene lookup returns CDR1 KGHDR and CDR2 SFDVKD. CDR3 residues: CATSDRTRVDEQYF. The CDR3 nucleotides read TGTGCCACCAGTGACCGGACTAGGGTTGACGAGCAGTACTTC.

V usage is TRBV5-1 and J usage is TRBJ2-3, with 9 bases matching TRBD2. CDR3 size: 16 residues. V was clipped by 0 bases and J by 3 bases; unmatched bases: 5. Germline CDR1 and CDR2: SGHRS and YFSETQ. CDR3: CASSLGAGGRTDTQYF. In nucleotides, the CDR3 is TGCGCCAGCAGCTTGGGAGCGGGAGGAAGGACAGATACGCAGTATTTT.

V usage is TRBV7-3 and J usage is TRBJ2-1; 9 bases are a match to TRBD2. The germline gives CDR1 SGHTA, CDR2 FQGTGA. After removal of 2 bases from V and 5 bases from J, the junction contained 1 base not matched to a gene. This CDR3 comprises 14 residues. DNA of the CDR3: TGTGCCAGCAGCTTACTAGCGGGGAACAATGAGCAGTTCTTC. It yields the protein CASSLLAGNNEQFF.

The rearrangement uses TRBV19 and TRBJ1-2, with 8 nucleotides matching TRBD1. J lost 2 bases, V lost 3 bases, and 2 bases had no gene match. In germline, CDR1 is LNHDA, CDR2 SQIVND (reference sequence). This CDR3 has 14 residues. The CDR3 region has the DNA TGTGCCAGTAGTATGACAGGGGACAACTATGGCTACACCTTC. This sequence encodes CASSMTGDNYGYTF.

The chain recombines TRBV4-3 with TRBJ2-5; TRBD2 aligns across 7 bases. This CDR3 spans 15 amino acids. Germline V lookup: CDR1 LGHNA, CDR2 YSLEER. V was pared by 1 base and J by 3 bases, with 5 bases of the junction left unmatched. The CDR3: CASSQVPGGEETQYF. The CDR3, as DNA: TGCGCCAGCAGCCAAGTGCCGGGAGGCGAAGAGACCCAGTACTTC.

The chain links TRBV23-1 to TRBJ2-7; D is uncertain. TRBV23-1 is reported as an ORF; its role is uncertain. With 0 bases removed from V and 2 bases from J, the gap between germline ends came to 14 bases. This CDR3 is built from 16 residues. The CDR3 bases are TGCGCCAGCAGTCAATCGGTCGGCACTACTACCTACGAGCAGTACTTC. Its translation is CASSQSVGTTTYEQYF.

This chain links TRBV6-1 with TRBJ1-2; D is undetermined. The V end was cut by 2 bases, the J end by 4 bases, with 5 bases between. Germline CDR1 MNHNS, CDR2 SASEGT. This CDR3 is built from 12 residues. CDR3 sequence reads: CASSEHSYGYTF. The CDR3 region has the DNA TGTGCCAGCAGTGAACACAGCTATGGCTACACCTTC.

CDR3 sequence (DNA): TGTGCCAGCGAGCCAGGGGACAGGGTGGCCCTTCAGCCCCAGCATTTT. Its protein is CASEPGDRVALQPQHF. The chain recombines TRBV6-6 with TRBJ1-5, with 9 positions matching TRBD1. V shed 8 bases and J 6 bases; nucleotides not matched to a gene: 14. The CDR3 covers 16 residues. CDR1 is MNHNY, CDR2 SVGAGI, per germline (reference sequence).

In DNA form, the CDR3 reads TGTGCCAGTAGCATTGTACCGACAGGGGGCATCTACAATGAGCAGTTCTTC. It yields the protein CASSIVPTGGIYNEQFF. The chain has TRBV19 and TRBJ2-1; 10 bases map to TRBD1. CDR1 and CDR2 (germline): LNHDA, SQIVND (reference sequence). The CDR3 extends over 17 amino acids. V gave up 6 bases and J gave up 3 bases; unmatched junction bases: 11.